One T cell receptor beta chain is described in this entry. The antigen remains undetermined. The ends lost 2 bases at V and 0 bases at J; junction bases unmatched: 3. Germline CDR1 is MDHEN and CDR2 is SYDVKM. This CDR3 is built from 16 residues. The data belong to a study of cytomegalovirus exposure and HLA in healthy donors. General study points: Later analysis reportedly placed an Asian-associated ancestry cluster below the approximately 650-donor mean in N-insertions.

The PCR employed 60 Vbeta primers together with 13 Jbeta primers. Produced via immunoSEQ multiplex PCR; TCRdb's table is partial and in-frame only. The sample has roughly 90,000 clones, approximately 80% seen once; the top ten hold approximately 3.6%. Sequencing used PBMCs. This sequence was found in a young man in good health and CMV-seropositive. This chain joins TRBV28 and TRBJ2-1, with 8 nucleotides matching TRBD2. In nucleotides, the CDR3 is TGTGCCAGCAGTTTACGGAGCGGGAGCTCCTACAATGAGCAGTTCTTC. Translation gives CASSLRSGSSYNEQFF.